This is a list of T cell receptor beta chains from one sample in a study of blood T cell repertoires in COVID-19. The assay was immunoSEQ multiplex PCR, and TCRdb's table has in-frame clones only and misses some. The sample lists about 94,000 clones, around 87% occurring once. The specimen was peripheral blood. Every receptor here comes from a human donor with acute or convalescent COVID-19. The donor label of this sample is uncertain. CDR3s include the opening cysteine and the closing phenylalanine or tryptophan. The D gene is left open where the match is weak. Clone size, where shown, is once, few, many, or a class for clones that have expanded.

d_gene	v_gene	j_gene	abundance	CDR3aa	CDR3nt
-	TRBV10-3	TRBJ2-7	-	CAISALRAQGFHEQYF	TGTGCCATCAGCGCTCTCCGGGCCCAGGGCTTCCACGAGCAGTACTTC
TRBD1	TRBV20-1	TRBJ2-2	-	CSASDFRAGGAGELFF	TGCAGTGCTAGTGACTTTCGGGCAGGGGGAGCCGGGGAGCTGTTTTTT
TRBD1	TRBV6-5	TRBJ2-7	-	CASRAGTGYYEQYF	TGTGCCAGCAGAGCCGGGACAGGGTACTACGAGCAGTACTTC
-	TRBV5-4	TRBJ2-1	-	CASSLALRGRSYNEQFF	TGTGCCAGCAGCTTGGCGTTGCGGGGAAGATCCTACAATGAGCAGTTCTTC
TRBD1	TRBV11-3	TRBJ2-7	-	CASSRPGRGQEQYF	TGTGCCAGCAGCCGCCCGGGTAGGGGGCAAGAGCAGTACTTC
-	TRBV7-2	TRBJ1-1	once	CASSQRGNTEAFF	TGTGCCAGCAGCCAAAGGGGGAACACTGAAGCTTTCTTT
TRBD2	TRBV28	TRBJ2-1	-	CASSLLAGAYNEQFF	TGTGCCAGCAGTTTACTAGCGGGGGCCTACAATGAGCAGTTCTTC
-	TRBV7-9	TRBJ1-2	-	CASSLVGSAFYGYTF	TGTGCCAGCAGCTTAGTTGGCAGTGCCTTCTATGGCTACACCTTC
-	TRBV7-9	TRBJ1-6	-	CASSLRGKDNSPLHF	TGTGCCAGCAGCTTACGGGGGAAGGATAATTCACCCCTCCACTTT
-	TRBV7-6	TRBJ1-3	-	CASSLAGGGKGAAGNTIYF	TGTGCCAGCAGCTTAGCGGGGGGTGGGAAAGGCGCGGCTGGAAACACCATATATTTT
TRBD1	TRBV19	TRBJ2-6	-	CASSISQGARGTGANVLTF	TGTGCCAGTAGTATATCACAGGGGGCGAGGGGCACTGGGGCCAACGTCCTGACTTTC
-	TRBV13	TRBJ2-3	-	CASSPYTNTQYF	TGTGCCAGCAGCCCTTATACAAATACGCAGTATTTT
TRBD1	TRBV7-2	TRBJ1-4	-	CASSRRQGPEKLFF	TGTGCCAGCAGCCGCCGACAGGGCCCAGAAAAACTGTTTTTT
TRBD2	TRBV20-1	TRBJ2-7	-	CSASRSGGAGEQYF	TGCAGTGCTAGTCGGAGCGGGGGGGCGGGCGAGCAGTACTTC
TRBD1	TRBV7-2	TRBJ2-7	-	CASSLPGTGRYEQYF	TGTGCCAGCAGCTTACCCGGGACAGGGAGATACGAGCAGTACTTC
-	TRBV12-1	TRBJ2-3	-	CASSLTSGEPDTQYF	TGTGCCAGCAGCCTGACTAGCGGGGAGCCAGATACGCAGTATTTT
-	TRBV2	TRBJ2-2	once	CASSWDTANTGELFF	TGTGCCAGCAGCTGGGACACCGCGAACACCGGGGAGCTGTTTTTT
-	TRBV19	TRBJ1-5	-	CASSPTSNQPQHF	TGTGCCAGTAGCCCGACAAGCAATCAGCCCCAGCATTTT
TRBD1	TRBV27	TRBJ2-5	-	CASTLQGARWETQYF	TGTGCCAGCACATTACAGGGGGCAAGATGGGAGACCCAGTACTTC
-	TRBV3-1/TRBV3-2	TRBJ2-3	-	CASSQGTHLYF	TGTGCCAGCAGCCAGGGCACCCACTTGTATTTT
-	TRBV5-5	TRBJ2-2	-	CASGYRATGELFF	TGTGCCAGCGGGTACAGAGCCACCGGGGAGCTGTTTTTT
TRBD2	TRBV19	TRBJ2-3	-	CASSIISRTSGSSTRTDTQYF	TGTGCCAGTAGTATTATTTCCCGGACTAGCGGGAGCTCAACACGCACAGATACGCAGTATTTT
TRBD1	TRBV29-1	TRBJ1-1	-	CSVGYGQGSEAFF	TGCAGCGTGGGTTATGGACAGGGGTCTGAAGCTTTCTTT
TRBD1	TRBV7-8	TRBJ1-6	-	CASSSGQGPSPLHF	TGTGCCAGCAGCTCGGGACAGGGCCCCTCACCCCTCCACTTT
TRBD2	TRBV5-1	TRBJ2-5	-	CASSLATTTGTSGETQYF	TGCGCCAGCAGCTTGGCCACGACTACTGGGACTAGCGGAGAGACCCAGTACTTC
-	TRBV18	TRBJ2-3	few	CASSPPQGGSTDTQYF	TGTGCCAGCTCACCTCCTCAAGGGGGTAGCACAGATACGCAGTATTTT
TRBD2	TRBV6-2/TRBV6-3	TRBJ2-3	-	CASSYLRTSGGDSNTQYF	TGTGCCAGCAGTTACCTTCGGACTAGCGGGGGAGACTCAAATACGCAGTATTTT
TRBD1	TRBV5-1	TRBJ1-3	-	CASSLGTVPLSGNTIYF	TGCGCCAGCAGCCTGGGGACAGTGCCTCTCTCTGGAAACACCATATATTTT
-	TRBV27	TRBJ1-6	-	CATSSTGYNSPLHF	TGTGCCACGTCCTCGACAGGCTATAATTCACCCCTCCACTTT
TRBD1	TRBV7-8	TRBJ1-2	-	CASSSGQPFDGYTF	TGTGCCAGCAGCTCGGGACAGCCCTTTGATGGCTACACCTTC
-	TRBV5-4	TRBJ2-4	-	CASSLVSRGLAKNIQYF	TGTGCCAGCAGCTTGGTCTCGCGGGGACTAGCCAAAAACATTCAGTACTTC
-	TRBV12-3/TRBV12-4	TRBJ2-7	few	CASSLGTPYEQYF	TGTGCCAGCAGTTTAGGGACACCCTACGAGCAGTACTTC
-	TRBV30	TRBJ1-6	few	CAWKDISNSPLHF	TGTGCCTGGAAGGACATATCTAATTCACCCCTCCACTTT
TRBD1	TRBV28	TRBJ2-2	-	CASSTLTGRAGELFF	TGTGCCAGCAGTACCTTGACAGGGCGGGCCGGGGAGCTGTTTTTT
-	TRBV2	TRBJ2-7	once	CASSEALTAREQYF	TGTGCCAGCAGTGAAGCGTTGACAGCCCGCGAGCAGTACTTC
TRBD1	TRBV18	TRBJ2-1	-	CASSPGQGTEQFF	TGTGCCAGCTCACCCGGACAGGGGACTGAGCAGTTCTTC
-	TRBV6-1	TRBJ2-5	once	CASSERGGRGDVTQYF	TGTGCCAGCAGTGAACGCGGCGGCAGGGGGGATGTGACCCAGTACTTC
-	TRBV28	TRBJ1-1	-	CASSSIGREAFF	TGTGCCAGCAGTTCCATCGGGAGAGAAGCTTTCTTT
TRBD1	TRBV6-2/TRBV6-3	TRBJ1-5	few	CASSYSAGGEYSNQPQHF	TGTGCCAGCAGTTACTCGGCAGGGGGCGAGTATAGCAATCAGCCCCAGCATTTT
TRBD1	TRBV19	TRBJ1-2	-	CASIKGQGFFNYGYTF	TGTGCCAGTATCAAGGGACAGGGATTCTTTAACTATGGCTACACCTTC
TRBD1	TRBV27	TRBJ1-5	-	CASSLIGGMVQPQHF	TGTGCCAGCAGCCTCATAGGGGGCATGGTTCAGCCCCAGCATTTT
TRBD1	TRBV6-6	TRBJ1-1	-	CASSSKGQGRTEAFF	TGTGCCAGCAGTTCAAAGGGACAGGGGCGGACTGAAGCTTTCTTT
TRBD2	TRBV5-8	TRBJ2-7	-	CASSQITSVTFHEQYF	TGTGCCAGCAGCCAAATCACTAGCGTTACCTTCCACGAGCAGTACTTC
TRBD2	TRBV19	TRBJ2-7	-	CASSIQVGLAGGRYEQYF	TGTGCCAGTAGTATCCAGGTTGGACTAGCGGGGGGACGGTACGAGCAGTACTTC
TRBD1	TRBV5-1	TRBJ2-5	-	CASSPSTGVQETQYF	TGCGCCAGCAGCCCATCGACAGGGGTGCAAGAGACCCAGTACTTC
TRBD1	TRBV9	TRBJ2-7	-	CASSVTGTGVREQYF	TGTGCCAGCAGCGTAACCGGGACAGGGGTACGCGAGCAGTACTTC
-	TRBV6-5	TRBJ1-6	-	CASRVGTSHPPLHF	TGTGCCAGCAGGGTTGGTACTTCCCACCCACCCCTCCACTTT
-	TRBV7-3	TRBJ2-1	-	CASSVLGGPYNEQFF	TGTGCCAGCAGCGTTTTGGGGGGGCCATACAATGAGCAGTTCTTC
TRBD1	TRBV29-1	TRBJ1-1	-	CSVGTGRNTEAFF	TGCAGCGTGGGGACAGGCCGGAACACTGAAGCTTTCTTT
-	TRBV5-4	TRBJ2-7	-	CASSFGVRDEQYF	TGTGCCAGCAGCTTCGGGGTCCGGGACGAGCAGTACTTC
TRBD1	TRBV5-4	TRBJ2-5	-	CASSRMTGGDQTQYF	TGTGCCAGCAGCAGAATGACAGGGGGCGACCAGACCCAGTACTTC
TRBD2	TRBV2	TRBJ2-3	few	CASTGLVHTDTQYF	TGTGCCAGCACGGGACTAGTCCACACAGATACGCAGTATTTT
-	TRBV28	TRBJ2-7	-	CASSSFQGIPGEQYF	TGTGCCAGCAGTTCGTTCCAGGGGATCCCTGGTGAGCAGTACTTC
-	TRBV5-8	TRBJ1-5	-	CASSLPGRNQPQHF	TGTGCCAGCAGCTTGCCAGGGAGGAATCAGCCCCAGCATTTT
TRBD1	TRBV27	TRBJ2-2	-	CASSEDRVFPGELFF	TGTGCCAGCAGCGAGGACAGGGTCTTCCCCGGGGAGCTGTTTTTT
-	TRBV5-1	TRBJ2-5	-	CASSLDGETQYF	TGCGCCAGCAGCTTGGACGGGGAGACCCAGTACTTC
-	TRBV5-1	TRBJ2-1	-	CASSSETGRGYNEQFF	TGCGCCAGCAGCTCGGAGACAGGAAGGGGATACAATGAGCAGTTCTTC
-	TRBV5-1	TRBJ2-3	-	CASRYRVSTDTQYF	TGCGCCAGCCGCTACCGGGTTAGCACAGATACGCAGTATTTT
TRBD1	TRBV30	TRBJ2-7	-	CAEDRGQGEQYF	TGTGCGGAAGACAGGGGGCAGGGGGAGCAGTACTTC
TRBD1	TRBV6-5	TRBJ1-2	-	CASSYGDRGRLGGYTF	TGTGCCAGCAGTTACGGGGACAGGGGGCGCTTGGGCGGCTACACCTTC